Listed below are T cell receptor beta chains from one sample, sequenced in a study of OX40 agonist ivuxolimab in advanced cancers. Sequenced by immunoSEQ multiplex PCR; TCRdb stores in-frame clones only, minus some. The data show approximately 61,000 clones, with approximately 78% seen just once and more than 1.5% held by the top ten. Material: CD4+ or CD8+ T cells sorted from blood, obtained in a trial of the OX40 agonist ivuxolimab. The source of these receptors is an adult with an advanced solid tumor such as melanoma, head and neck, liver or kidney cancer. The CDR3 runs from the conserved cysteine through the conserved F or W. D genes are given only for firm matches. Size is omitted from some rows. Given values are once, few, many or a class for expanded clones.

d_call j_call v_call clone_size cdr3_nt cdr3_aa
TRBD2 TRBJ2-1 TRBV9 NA TGTGCCAGCAGCGTAACTAGCGGGGTTAATGAGCAGTTCTTC CASSVTSGVNEQFF
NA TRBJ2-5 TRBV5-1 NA TGCGCCAGCAGCTTGATGACTAGAGGGGAGACCCAGTACTTC CASSLMTRGETQYF
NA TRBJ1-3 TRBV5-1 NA TGCGCCAGCAGCTTGGGGAGCTGGAATTTGGGCGGAGACACCATATATTTT CASSLGSWNLGGDTIYF
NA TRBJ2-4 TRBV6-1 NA TGTGCCAGCAAGGTCCCATGGGCGGAAAACATTCAGTACTTC CASKVPWAENIQYF
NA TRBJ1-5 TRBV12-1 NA TGTGCCAGCAGCCGCGACAGGGGCCATAATCAGCCCCAGCATTTT CASSRDRGHNQPQHF
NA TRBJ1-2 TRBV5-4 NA TGTGCCAGCAGCCGGGGCGGGGCGGAGTCGGGCGGTGGCTACACCTTC CASSRGGAESGGGYTF
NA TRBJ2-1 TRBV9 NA TGTGCCAGCAGCGTTCGGGGCGCGAATGAGCAGTTCTTC CASSVRGANEQFF
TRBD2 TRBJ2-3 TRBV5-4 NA TGTGCCAGCAGCTCTTTAGCGGGAGGGCCGTCAGATACGCAGTATTTT CASSSLAGGPSDTQYF
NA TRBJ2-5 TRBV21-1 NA TGTGCCAGCAGCAAGACTAGCGGGAGGTCCGAAGAGACCCAGTACTTC CASSKTSGRSEETQYF
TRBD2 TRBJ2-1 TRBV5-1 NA TGCGCCAGCAGCCTAGCGGGCCTCGCGGATGAGCAGTTCTTC CASSLAGLADEQFF
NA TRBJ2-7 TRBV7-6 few TGTGCCAGCAGCCGGCCAGGGGAGTACGAGCAGTACTTC CASSRPGEYEQYF
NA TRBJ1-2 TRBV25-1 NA TGTGCCAGCAGTGAATATACGAACCCGGGGGGGAGCTATGGCTACACCTTC CASSEYTNPGGSYGYTF
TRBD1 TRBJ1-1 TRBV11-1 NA TGTGCCAGCAGCCCCCTGACAGGGAGATCTACTGAAGCTTTCTTT CASSPLTGRSTEAFF
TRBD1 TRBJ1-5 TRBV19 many TGTGCCAGTAGTATGACCCTCCAGGGGGCGCAAAGCAATCAGCCCCAGCATTTT CASSMTLQGAQSNQPQHF
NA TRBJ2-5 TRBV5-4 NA TGTGCCAGCAGCTGGGACTTTCTGCAAGAGACCCAGTACTTC CASSWDFLQETQYF
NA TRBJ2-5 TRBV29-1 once TGCAGCGTTGAATTTGGGAAAATAGAGACCCAGTACTTC CSVEFGKIETQYF
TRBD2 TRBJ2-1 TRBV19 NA TGTGCCAGTAGTTCTGGAATAGCGGGAGGGATAAACAATGAGCAGTTCTTC CASSSGIAGGINNEQFF
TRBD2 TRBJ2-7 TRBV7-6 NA TGTGCCAGCAGCCTCGGACTAGCGGGAGCCTACGAGCAGTACTTC CASSLGLAGAYEQYF
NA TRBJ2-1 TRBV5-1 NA TGCGCCAGCAGCTTGGAAACCGGAGGGGGAGATGAGCAGTTCTTC CASSLETGGGDEQFF
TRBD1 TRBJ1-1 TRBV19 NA TGTGCCAGTAGCACACCGGACAGGGGCACTGAAGCTTTCTTT CASSTPDRGTEAFF
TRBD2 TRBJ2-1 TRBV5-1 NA TGCGCCAGCAGCCATACGACTAGCGATCACAATGAGCAGTTCTTC CASSHTTSDHNEQFF
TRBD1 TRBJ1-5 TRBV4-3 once TGCGCCAGCAGCCAGCCTGACAGGGAAGGTCAGCCCCAGCATTTT CASSQPDREGQPQHF